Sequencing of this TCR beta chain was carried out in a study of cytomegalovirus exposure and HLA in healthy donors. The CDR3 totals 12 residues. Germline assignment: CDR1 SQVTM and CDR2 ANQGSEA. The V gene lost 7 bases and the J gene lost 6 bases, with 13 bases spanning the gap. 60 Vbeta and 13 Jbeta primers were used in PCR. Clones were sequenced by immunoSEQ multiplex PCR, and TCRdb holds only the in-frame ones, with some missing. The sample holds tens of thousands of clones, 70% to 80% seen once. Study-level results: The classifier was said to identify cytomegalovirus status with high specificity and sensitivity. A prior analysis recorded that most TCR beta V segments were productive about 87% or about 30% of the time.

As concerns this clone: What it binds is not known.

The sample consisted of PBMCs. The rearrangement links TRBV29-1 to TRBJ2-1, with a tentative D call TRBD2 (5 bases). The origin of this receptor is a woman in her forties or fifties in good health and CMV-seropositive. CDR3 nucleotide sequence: TGCAGCGAAATCAGCGGAATCAATGAGCAGTTCTTC. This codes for CSEISGINEQFF.